What follows describes a single T cell receptor (beta chain). The antigen remains unidentified. This specimen comes from a study of PD-1 blockade in classical Hodgkin lymphoma. All patients experienced relapse after autologous stem cell transplantation, and brentuximab vedotin exposure was variable. Between the trimmed V and J ends, which lost 2 bases and 3 bases, there was a span of 10 bases. The germline gives CDR1 MDHEN, CDR2 SYDVKM. This CDR3 region has 15 residues. The study's findings and limits: Complete responders entered with baseline diversity on par with newly diagnosed patients, the results showed. Exclusion was applied to patients who started nivolumab under 1 year after ASCT.

TCRdb's table, derived via immunoSEQ multiplex PCR, lists solely in-frame clones and lacks some. The profile shows over 25,000 clones, about two thirds of them singletons. The source is a human donor with classical Hodgkin lymphoma. The chain couples TRBV28 to TRBJ2-2, with a possible D match to TRBD2 (6 bases). The sample consisted of peripheral blood mononuclear cells (PBMCs), taken before the second cycle of nivolumab. CDR3 sequence (DNA): TGTGCCAGCAGTTTAGGGGGACTGCACACCGGGGAGCTGTTTTTT. It specifies CASSLGGLHTGELFF.